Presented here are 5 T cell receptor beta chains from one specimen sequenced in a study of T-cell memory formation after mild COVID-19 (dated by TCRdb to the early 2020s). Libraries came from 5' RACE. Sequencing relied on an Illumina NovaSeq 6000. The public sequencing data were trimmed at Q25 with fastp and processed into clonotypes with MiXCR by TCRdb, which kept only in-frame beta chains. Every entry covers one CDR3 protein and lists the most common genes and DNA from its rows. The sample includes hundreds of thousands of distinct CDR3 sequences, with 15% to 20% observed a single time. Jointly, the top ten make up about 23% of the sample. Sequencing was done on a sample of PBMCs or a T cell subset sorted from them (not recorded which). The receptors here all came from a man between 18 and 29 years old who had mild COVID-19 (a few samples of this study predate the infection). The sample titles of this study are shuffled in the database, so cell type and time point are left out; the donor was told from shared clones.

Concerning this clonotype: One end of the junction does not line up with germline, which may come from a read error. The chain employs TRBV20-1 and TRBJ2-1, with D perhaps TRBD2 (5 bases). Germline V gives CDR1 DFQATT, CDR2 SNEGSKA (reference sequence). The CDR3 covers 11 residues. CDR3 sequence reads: CSASDYHEQFF. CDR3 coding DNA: TGCAGTGCAAGTGACTACCATGAGCAGTTCTTC.

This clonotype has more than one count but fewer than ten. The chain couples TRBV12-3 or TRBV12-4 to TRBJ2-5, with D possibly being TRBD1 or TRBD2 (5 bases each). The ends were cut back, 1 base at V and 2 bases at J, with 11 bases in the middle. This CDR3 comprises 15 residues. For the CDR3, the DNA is TGTGCCAGCAGTTTAGGCAGGGACGGACAAGAGACCCAGTACTTC. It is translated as CASSLGRDGQETQYF.

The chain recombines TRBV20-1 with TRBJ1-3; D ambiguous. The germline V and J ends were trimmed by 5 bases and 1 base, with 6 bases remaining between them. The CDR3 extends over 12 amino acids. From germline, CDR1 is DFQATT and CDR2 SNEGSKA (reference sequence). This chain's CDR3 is CSASTSGNTIYF. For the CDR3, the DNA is TGCAGTGCTTCCACTTCTGGAAACACCATATATTTT.

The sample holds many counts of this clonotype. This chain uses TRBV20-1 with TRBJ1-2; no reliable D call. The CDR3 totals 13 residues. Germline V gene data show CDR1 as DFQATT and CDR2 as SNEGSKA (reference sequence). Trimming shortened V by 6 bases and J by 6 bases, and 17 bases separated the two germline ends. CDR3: CSAILHTVDGYTF. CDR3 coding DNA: TGCAGTGCCATTCTTCACACAGTCGATGGCTACACCTTC.

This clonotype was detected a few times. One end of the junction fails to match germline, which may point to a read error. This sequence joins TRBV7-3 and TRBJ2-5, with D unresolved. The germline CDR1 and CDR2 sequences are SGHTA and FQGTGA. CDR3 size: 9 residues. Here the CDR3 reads CASSLGPPF. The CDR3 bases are TGTGCCAGCAGCTTGGGCCCCCCCTTC.